These T cell receptor beta chains were read from a single sample in a study of blood T cell repertoires in COVID-19. Profiling relied on immunoSEQ multiplex PCR, and the TCRdb table lists in-frame clones only, not all of them. The sample holds around 260,000 clones, approximately 90% seen once. The sequenced material came from peripheral blood. The origin of the receptors is a woman younger than 45 with active or convalescent COVID-19. CDR3s include the opening cysteine and the closing phenylalanine or tryptophan. The D gene is left open where the match is weak. Only part of the rows carry a size: once, few, many, or a class if the clone is expanded.

>TRBV7-9|TRBJ1-2|-|few|13
CASSSRLGLGYTF
TGTGCCAGCAGCTCCCGACTGGGGCTTGGCTACACCTTC
>TRBV5-1|TRBJ2-1|TRBD1|few|15
CASSRGQAQGGEQFF
TGCGCCAGCAGCCGCGGACAGGCCCAAGGGGGTGAGCAGTTCTTC
>TRBV11-3|TRBJ2-5|TRBD2|-|16
CASSLGPFSGGETQYF
TGTGCCAGCAGCTTAGGTCCCTTTAGCGGGGGAGAGACCCAGTACTTC
>TRBV25-1|TRBJ1-5|TRBD1|-|15
CASSEPGQGNQPQHF
TGTGCCAGCAGTGAACCCGGACAGGGTAATCAGCCCCAGCATTTT
>TRBV7-2|TRBJ2-2|-|-|14
CASSPLRGTGELFF
TGTGCCAGCAGCCCACTCAGGGGCACCGGGGAGCTGTTTTTT
>TRBV3-1/TRBV3-2|TRBJ2-3|TRBD2|-|13
CASSQGVAGAQYF
TGTGCCAGCAGCCAAGGGGTAGCGGGGGCGCAGTATTTT
>TRBV27|TRBJ2-7|TRBD2|-|17
CASSPRTSGGPSYEQYF
TGTGCCAGCAGTCCCCGGACTAGCGGGGGCCCTTCCTACGAGCAGTACTTC
>TRBV4-3|TRBJ1-3|TRBD1|-|17
CASSQDAGGAYGNTIYF
TGCGCCAGCAGCCAAGATGCAGGGGGCGCGTATGGAAACACCATATATTTT
>TRBV28|TRBJ1-3|-|-|14
CASSLASWGNTIYF
TGTGCCAGCAGCCTGGCCAGTTGGGGAAACACCATATATTTT
>TRBV28|TRBJ2-7|TRBD2|-|15
CASSPRLAGVYEQYF
TGTGCCAGCAGTCCCCGACTAGCGGGGGTCTACGAGCAGTACTTC
>TRBV5-6|TRBJ1-4|-|-|15
CASSRRQFFNEKLFF
TGTGCCAGCAGCCGACGACAGTTCTTTAATGAAAAACTGTTTTTT
>TRBV5-1|TRBJ1-2|-|-|15
CASSLDVQGSGGCTF
TGCGCCAGCAGCTTGGACGTACAGGGTTCGGGTGGCTGCACCTTC
>TRBV30|TRBJ2-3|TRBD1|-|15
CAWSTGTGGADTQYF
TGTGCCTGGAGTACTGGGACAGGGGGCGCGGATACGCAGTATTTT
>TRBV30|TRBJ1-1|TRBD1|-|14
CAWSAGQKNTEAFF
TGTGCCTGGAGTGCGGGACAGAAGAACACTGAAGCTTTCTTT
>TRBV2|TRBJ2-7|-|-|13
CASRSVVAYEQYF
TGTGCCAGCAGGAGCGTAGTCGCCTACGAGCAGTACTTC
>TRBV4-2|TRBJ1-2|TRBD1|-|16
CASSQVELDRGGGYTF
TGTGCCAGCAGCCAAGTAGAACTGGACAGGGGTGGGGGCTACACCTTC
>TRBV4-1|TRBJ1-3|-|-|14
CASSQDRSGNTIYF
TGCGCCAGCAGCCAAGATCGGTCTGGAAACACCATATATTTT
>TRBV9|TRBJ2-3|-|once|18
CASSVGNLGGVRTDTQYF
TGTGCCAGCAGCGTAGGAAATCTGGGCGGGGTGAGGACAGATACGCAGTATTTT
>TRBV28|TRBJ2-7|TRBD1|once|12
CASSLGDSVQYF
TGTGCCAGCAGTTTGGGGGACAGCGTGCAGTACTTC
>TRBV14|TRBJ2-1|TRBD1|-|13
CASSRDRGSEQFF
TGTGCCAGCAGCCGGGACAGGGGCAGTGAGCAGTTCTTC
>TRBV7-2|TRBJ1-2|-|-|14
CASRGGGRTDGYTF
TGTGCCAGCCGCGGGGGGGGACGCACCGATGGCTACACCTTC
>TRBV6-5|TRBJ1-6|TRBD1|-|15
CASSRGRNDNSPLHF
TGTGCCAGCTCCAGGGGGCGGAATGATAATTCACCCCTCCACTTT
>TRBV19|TRBJ2-1|TRBD2|-|15
CASRSYSGGVDEQFF
TGTGCCAGTAGAAGTTACAGCGGGGGGGTGGATGAGCAGTTCTTC
>TRBV6-1|TRBJ2-7|-|-|13
CASSEHGTYEQYF
TGTGCCAGCAGTGAGCACGGGACCTACGAGCAGTACTTC
>TRBV5-5|TRBJ2-3|-|-|14
CASSLFRGTDTQYF
TGTGCCAGCAGCCTATTCAGGGGCACAGATACGCAGTATTTT
>TRBV2|TRBJ1-1|-|-|14
CASSEGGVNTEAFF
TGTGCCAGCAGTGAAGGGGGGGTGAACACTGAAGCTTTCTTT
>TRBV10-3|TRBJ2-7|TRBD1|-|14
CAISGTGNSYEQYF
TGTGCCATCAGTGGGACAGGGAACTCCTACGAGCAGTACTTC
>TRBV3-1/TRBV3-2|TRBJ2-5|-|-|12
CASSQDQETQYF
TGTGCCAGCAGCCAAGATCAGGAGACCCAGTACTTC
>TRBV7-2|TRBJ2-5|TRBD2|few|16
CASSLALGGGGETQYF
TGTGCCAGCAGCTTAGCGCTAGGCGGGGGGGGAGAGACCCAGTACTTC
>TRBV30|TRBJ1-1|-|once|12
CAWSLSGGEAFF
TGTGCCTGGAGCCTTTCGGGGGGTGAAGCTTTCTTT
>TRBV19|TRBJ1-1|TRBD1|once|14
CANPEGTANTEAFF
TGTGCCAACCCTGAAGGGACAGCGAACACTGAAGCTTTCTTT
>TRBV5-6|TRBJ2-7|-|-|11
CASSQVDEQYF
TGTGCCAGCAGCCAGGTCGACGAGCAGTACTTC
>TRBV5-1|TRBJ2-1|TRBD2|-|13
CASSLALAGEQFF
TGCGCCAGCAGCTTGGCACTAGCGGGTGAGCAGTTCTTC
>TRBV6-2/TRBV6-3|TRBJ2-6|-|many|16
CASCFRGGAGANVLTF
TGTGCCAGCTGTTTTAGGGGGGGGGCCGGGGCCAACGTCCTGACTTTC
>TRBV2|TRBJ1-3|TRBD1|-|15
CASSPTTGAGNTIYF
TGTGCCAGCAGCCCGACCACAGGGGCTGGAAACACCATATATTTT
>TRBV20-1|TRBJ2-7|TRBD2|few|16
CSASGLAGGSRYEQYF
TGCAGTGCTAGTGGTCTAGCGGGGGGATCGCGCTACGAGCAGTACTTC
>TRBV6-1|TRBJ2-2|-|-|15
CASSDQRVLYGELFF
TGTGCCAGCAGTGACCAGCGGGTTCTCTATGGGGAGCTGTTTTTT
>TRBV5-8|TRBJ2-5|TRBD2|-|16
CASSLVLAGNQETQYF
TGTGCCAGCAGCTTGGTTCTAGCGGGGAACCAAGAGACCCAGTACTTC
>TRBV15|TRBJ2-1|TRBD1|-|14
CATSRHRGGAEQFF
TGTGCCACCAGCAGACACAGGGGCGGTGCTGAGCAGTTCTTC
>TRBV19|TRBJ1-2|TRBD1|-|13
CASSSTGGKGYTF
TGTGCCAGTAGTAGCACAGGGGGCAAGGGCTACACCTTC
>TRBV2|TRBJ2-7|TRBD1|-|13
CASSAQGAYEQYF
TGTGCCAGCAGTGCACAGGGGGCCTACGAGCAGTACTTC
>TRBV12-3/TRBV12-4|TRBJ1-1|-|-|13
CASSVHQNTEAFF
TGTGCCAGCAGCGTACACCAGAACACTGAAGCTTTCTTT
>TRBV19|TRBJ2-1|-|-|13
CASCTTGRSEQFF
TGTGCCAGTTGTACGACAGGGAGGAGCGAGCAGTTCTTC
>TRBV28|TRBJ2-2|TRBD2|-|15
CASSFAGGADGELFF
TGTGCCAGCAGTTTTGCCGGGGGGGCTGACGGGGAGCTGTTTTTT
>TRBV29-1|TRBJ1-3|-|-|13
CSVGGGAGNTIYF
TGCAGCGTTGGGGGGGGAGCTGGAAACACCATATATTTT
>TRBV4-3|TRBJ2-2|-|-|16
CASSQDRGINTGELFF
TGCGCCAGCAGCCAAGATAGGGGGATAAACACCGGGGAGCTGTTTTTT
>TRBV9|TRBJ1-1|-|-|15
CASSAGGFMNTEAFF
TGTGCCAGCAGCGCGGGGGGGTTCATGAACACTGAAGCTTTCTTT
>TRBV6-1|TRBJ1-5|-|-|16
CASSGAQGIGQQPQHF
TGTGCCAGCAGTGGCGCACAGGGAATAGGTCAACAGCCCCAGCATTTT
>TRBV5-4|TRBJ2-3|TRBD2|-|13
CASSPPSGDTQYF
TGTGCCAGCAGCCCTCCTAGCGGCGATACGCAGTATTTT
>TRBV5-1|TRBJ1-5|TRBD1|-|16
CASSLGAGGQGQPQHF
TGCGCCAGCAGCTTGGGAGCGGGGGGACAGGGGCAGCCCCAGCATTTT
>TRBV7-9|TRBJ1-2|TRBD1|-|16
CASSPTPGQGIDGYTF
TGTGCCAGCAGCCCAACTCCGGGACAGGGGATCGATGGCTACACCTTC
>TRBV7-2|TRBJ2-3|TRBD2|-|14
CASSFGGFTDTQYF
TGTGCCAGCAGCTTCGGGGGGTTCACAGATACGCAGTATTTT
>TRBV4-1|TRBJ2-3|-|-|19
CASSQGGGGGTILQDTQYF
TGCGCCAGCAGCCAAGGTGGGGGAGGGGGGACCATCCTACAAGATACGCAGTATTTT
>TRBV9|TRBJ2-1|-|-|15
CASSYARRGSNEQFF
TGTGCCAGCAGCTACGCGAGGCGGGGAAGCAATGAGCAGTTCTTC
>TRBV11-2|TRBJ2-1|-|-|14
CASSPSLRGNEQFF
TGTGCCAGCAGCCCCTCCTTAAGGGGCAATGAGCAGTTCTTC